The 23 T cell receptor beta chains in this list originate from one sample, sequenced in a study of T cells in Graves' hyperthyroidism and ophthalmopathy. Amplification yielded TCR beta CDR3 regions, with RNA transcripts as the source. HTBI primers were used for first-round RT-PCR of the TCR CDR3. TCRdb re-analysed the multiplex PCR reads in MiXCR, keeping a single row per CDR3 protein. Of under 700,000 distinct CDR3 sequences listed, approximately 15% are singletons. Sample: blood. Every receptor here comes from a woman aged 18-29 years with Graves' hyperthyroidism.

This clonotype has at least ten counts. This chain links TRBV28 with TRBJ2-2; 14 nucleotides align to TRBD2. This CDR3 region has 19 residues. CDR1 and CDR2 from the germline V gene are MDHEN and SYDVKM. With V trimmed by 2 bases and J by 3 bases, 8 bases remained unmatched. The DNA of the CDR3 is TGTGCCAGCAGTTTAGCCCACGGGACTAGCGGGAGTCACACCGGGGAGCTGTTTTTT. Amino acids: CASSLAHGTSGSHTGELFF.

This clonotype has only a few counts. This sequence joins TRBV27 and TRBJ2-4; maybe TRBD2 (6 bases). The length of the CDR3 is 16 residues. Germline CDR1 is MNHEY and CDR2 is SMNVEV (reference sequence). The germline V and J ends were trimmed by 4 bases and 3 bases, with 16 bases remaining between them. The CDR3 sequence: CASSSPVGGGKNIQYF. The CDR3 DNA reads TGTGCCAGCAGTTCCCCCGTCGGGGGAGGCAAAAACATTCAGTACTTC.

In its sample, this clonotype was seen many times. This chain joins TRBV5-1 and TRBJ2-7, with D tentatively TRBD2 (6 bases). CDR3 length: 16 residues. CDR1 and CDR2 (germline): SGHRS, YFSETQ. V gave up 4 bases and J gave up 0 bases, with 17 bases separating them. The CDR3: CASSPEEGRSSYEQYF. CDR3 coding DNA: TGCGCCAGCAGCCCCGAGGAGGGACGGAGCTCCTACGAGCAGTACTTC. Full variable domain (rest looked up from reference TRBV5-1 and TRBJ2-7): KAGVTQTPRYLIKTRGQQVTLSCSPISGHRSVSWYQQTPGQGLQFLFEYFSETQRNKGNFPGRFSGRQFSNSRSEMNVSTLELGDSALYLCASSPEEGRSSYEQYFGPGTRLTVT.

The J gene is TRBJ2-7, the V gene TRBV5-1; weak D call: TRBD2 (6 bases). Germline CDR1 SGHRS, CDR2 YFSETQ. V shed 2 bases and J shed 4 bases, with 16 bases lying between them. This CDR3 comprises 15 residues. In nucleotides, the CDR3 is TGCGCCAGCAGCTTTGAGGGACTGGGCATTTACGAGCAGTACTTC. Its protein is CASSFEGLGIYEQYF.

The CDR3 DNA is TGTGCCATCAGTTGGGACAGGGCCTCTGGGGCCAACGTCCTGACTTTC. Protein: CAISWDRASGANVLTF. The chain joins TRBV10-3 to TRBJ2-6; 9 nucleotides agree with TRBD1. Per the germline V gene, CDR1 is ENHRY and CDR2 is SYGVKD. V dropped 5 bases and J dropped 0; count of bases not matched to a gene: 2. The CDR3 runs to 16 residues.

This rearrangement joins TRBV6-9 to TRBJ1-5; 8 positions agree with TRBD1. CDR1 and CDR2 (germline): MNHGY, SVAAGI. Trimming cost V 4 bases and J 7 bases; bases outside gene matches: 9. The CDR3 is 15 residues long. CDR3 in amino acids: CASSSSGGAPQPQHF. In nucleotides, the CDR3 is TGTGCCAGCAGTTCCTCAGGGGGCGCTCCCCAGCCCCAGCATTTT.

V usage is TRBV25-1 and J usage is TRBJ1-5, with D perhaps matching TRBD1 (6 bases). Germline V gene lookup returns CDR1 MGHDK and CDR2 SYGVNS. The CDR3 runs 14 residues. Trimming left V 3 bases short and J 5 bases short, with 11 bases between. CDR3 residues: CASSDQGFHQPQHF. For the CDR3, the DNA is TGTGCCAGCAGTGACCAGGGGTTCCATCAGCCCCAGCATTTT.

The V gene is TRBV29-1, the J gene TRBJ2-7, with a possible D match to TRBD2 (6 bases). The germline CDR1 and CDR2 sequences are SQVTM and ANQGSEA. The CDR3 is 13 residues long. Trimming shortened V by 4 bases and J by 2 bases, and 12 bases separated the two germline ends. Here the CDR3 DNA reads TGCAGCGTTGCCGGGAGACTTACCTACGAGCAGTACTTC. It encodes CSVAGRLTYEQYF.

The sample holds many counts of this clonotype. The rearrangement uses TRBV15 and TRBJ1-2, with 9 nucleotides matching TRBD1. Germline V gene sequence: CDR1 LNHNV, CDR2 YYDKDF (reference sequence). CDR3 length: 17 residues. V shed 3 bases, J shed 6 bases, and the junction held 14 bases outside the gene matches. The CDR3 nucleotides are TGTGCCACCAGCAGGTTCAATTCGGGACAGGGACGAGATGGCTACACCTTC. It translates to CATSRFNSGQGRDGYTF.

The chain employs TRBV28 and TRBJ1-3; D is ambiguous. Germline loops: CDR1 MDHEN, CDR2 SYDVKM. V lost 2 bases and J lost 4, with 6 bases in between. CDR3 length: 13 residues. As DNA, the CDR3 is TGTGCCAGCAGTTTACCCCACGGAAACACCATATATTTT. It is translated as CASSLPHGNTIYF.

The sample holds many counts of this clonotype. This chain uses TRBV20-1 with TRBJ2-3; TRBD2 aligns across 13 bases. J lost 1 base, V lost 3 bases, and 4 bases had no gene match. The CDR3 runs to 16 residues. Germline V gives CDR1 DFQATT, CDR2 SNEGSKA (reference sequence). The CDR3: CSASGTSGRGTDTQYF. CDR3 sequence (DNA): TGCAGTGCTAGTGGTACTAGCGGGAGGGGCACAGATACGCAGTATTTT.

This clonotype has at least ten counts. The chain carries TRBV3-1 and TRBJ2-1; possible D gene TRBD2, 6 bases. CDR1 and CDR2 from the germline V gene are LGHDT and YNNKEL (reference sequence). There are 13 residues in the CDR3. The V gene lost 8 bases and the J gene lost 4 bases, with 12 bases spanning the gap. As DNA, the CDR3 is TGTGCCAGCGCCCTCCTAGCGTACAATGAGCAGTTCTTC. Translation: CASALLAYNEQFF.

The genes are TRBV6-4 and TRBJ1-6, with 10 bases lining up with TRBD1. The junction had 7 bases not matched to a gene; V was cut back by 6 bases and J by 8 bases. Germline V CDR1 and CDR2: MRHNA, SNTAGT. The CDR3 is 15 residues long. Written as DNA, the CDR3 is TGTGCCAGCAGCGCGACAGGGGGCGATGATTCACCCCTCCACTTT. Translated, it gives CASSATGGDDSPLHF.

The chain couples TRBV9 to TRBJ2-3; D unclear. The CDR3 consists of 13 residues. Germline lookup yields CDR1 SGDLS and CDR2 YYNGEE. V was shortened by 4 bases and J by 1 base, with 7 bases between the two germline ends. CDR3 bases: TGTGCCAGCAGCAGCCGACGCACAGATACGCAGTATTTT. Translated: CASSSRRTDTQYF.

This clonotype was seen at least ten times. The chain recombines TRBV10-3 with TRBJ2-7, with 10 bases lining up with TRBD2. Germline trimming cut 2 bases from V and 3 bases from J; bases unmatched to any gene: 4. Germline V gene sequence: CDR1 ENHRY, CDR2 SYGVKD. The CDR3 contains 15 residues. DNA for the CDR3: TGTGCCATCAGTGAGACGGCTAGCGGGAGCTACGAGCAGTACTTC. It codes for CAISETASGSYEQYF.

This clonotype was observed a handful of times. The chain recombines TRBV24-1 with TRBJ2-3; 7 positions match TRBD1. Germline values: CDR1 KGHDR, CDR2 SFDVKD. With 2 bases clipped from V and 6 bases from J, the junction kept 4 bases outside the gene matches. This CDR3 is built from 14 residues. The CDR3 coding sequence is TGTGCCACCAGTGATTCAATACAGGGGGATACGCAGTATTTT. It codes for CATSDSIQGDTQYF.

With respect to this clonotype: Since a much larger clone is just one base distant, this may be a read error. The chain couples TRBV29-1 to TRBJ1-2, with D possibly TRBD1 on 5 matching bases. Germline CDR1 reads SQVTM; CDR2 reads ANQGSEA. The germline V and J ends were trimmed by 4 bases and 3 bases, with 12 bases remaining between them. This CDR3 is 13 amino acids long. CDR3 DNA: TGCAGCGTTGGCGACAGTGGGGACTATGGCTACACCTTC. Its translation: CSVGDSGDYGYTF. Filled out from reference TRBV29-1 and TRBJ1-2, the complete variable domain reads SAVISQKPSRDICQRGTSLTIQCQVDSQVTMMFWYRQQPGQSLTLIATANQGSEATYESGFVIDKFPISRPNLTFSTLTVSNMSPEDSSIYLCSVGDSGDYGYTFGSGTRLTVV.

This clonotype was seen ten or more times. Here the CDR3 DNA reads TGTGCCAGCAGTTTTTCAGGGGACTACAATGAGCAGTTCTTC. Protein product: CASSFSGDYNEQFF. J is TRBJ2-1 and V is TRBV12-3 or TRBV12-4; TRBD1 is a possible D gene (6 bases). The CDR3 is 14 amino acids. V was cut by 3 bases and J by 3 bases, with 9 bases left in between.

This clonotype was counted a few times. The chain links TRBV5-1 to TRBJ2-1; the match to TRBD2 covers 7 bases. CDR1 and CDR2 (germline): SGHRS, YFSETQ. After removal of 5 bases from V and 5 bases from J, the junction contained 13 bases not matched to a gene. The CDR3 consists of 16 residues. The CDR3 reads CASSPRVGGTDNEQFF. CDR3 nucleotide sequence: TGCGCCAGCAGTCCGAGGGTGGGGGGGACGGACAATGAGCAGTTCTTC.

This clonotype turned up a few times. The chain couples TRBV15 to TRBJ2-5; possible D gene TRBD1, 5 bases. CDR1 is LNHNV and CDR2 is YYDKDF in the germline V gene (reference sequence). This CDR3 spans 16 amino acids. Trimming took 0 bases from V and 4 from J, leaving 15 bases between them. As DNA, the CDR3 is TGTGCCACCAGCAGAGATTATGGCAGGGTTTTAGAGACCCAGTACTTC. This translates into CATSRDYGRVLETQYF.

This clonotype was observed at least ten times. The V gene is TRBV6-4, the J gene TRBJ2-3; 9 positions match TRBD2. The CDR3 has 15 residues. The germline CDR1 and CDR2 sequences are MRHNA and SNTAGT. Trimming at V came to 2 bases and at J to 0 bases, leaving 0 bases not matched to a gene. The CDR3 DNA is TGTGCCAGCAGTGACGGACTAGCGAGCACAGATACGCAGTATTTT. Translated: CASSDGLASTDTQYF.

This clonotype was detected once. The rearrangement uses TRBV10-3 and TRBJ2-1, with D possibly TRBD2 on 6 matching bases. The CDR3 is 14 amino acids. Looked up from germline, CDR1 is ENHRY and CDR2 is SYGVKD. V lost 10 bases to trimming and J lost 0 bases, with 13 bases between them. The CDR3: CATAASDSYNEQFF. CDR3 nucleotides: TGTGCCACGGCCGCTAGCGACTCCTACAATGAGCAGTTCTTC.

This clonotype was observed at least ten times. The V gene is TRBV28, the J gene TRBJ2-1; D remains unclear. Germline loops: CDR1 MDHEN, CDR2 SYDVKM. Trimming left V 2 bases short and J 7 bases short, with 6 bases between. CDR3 length equals 12 residues. CDR3 sequence reads: CASSLRWNEQFF. The DNA of the CDR3 is TGTGCCAGCAGTTTACGGTGGAATGAGCAGTTCTTC. Using reference TRBV28 and TRBJ2-1 for the parts outside the CDR3, the full variable domain is DVKVTQSSRYLVKRTGEKVFLECVQDMDHENMFWYRQDPGLGLRLIYFSYDVKMKEKGDIPEGYSVSREKKERFSLILESASTNQTSMYLCASSLRWNEQFFGPGTRLTVL.